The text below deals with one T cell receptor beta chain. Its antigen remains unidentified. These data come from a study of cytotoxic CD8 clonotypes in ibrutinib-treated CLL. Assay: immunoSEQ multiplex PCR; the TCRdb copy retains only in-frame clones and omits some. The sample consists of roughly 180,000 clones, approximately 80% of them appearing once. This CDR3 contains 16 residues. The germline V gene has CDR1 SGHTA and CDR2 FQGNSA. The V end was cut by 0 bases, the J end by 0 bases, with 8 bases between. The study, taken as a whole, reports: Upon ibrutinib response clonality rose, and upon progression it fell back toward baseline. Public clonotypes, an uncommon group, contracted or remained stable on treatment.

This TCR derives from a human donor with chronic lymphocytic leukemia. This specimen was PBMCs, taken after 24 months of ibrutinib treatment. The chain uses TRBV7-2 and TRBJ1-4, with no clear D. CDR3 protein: CASSLARRATNEKLFF. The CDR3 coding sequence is TGTGCCAGCAGCTTAGCGCGGCGGGCAACTAATGAAAAACTGTTTTTT. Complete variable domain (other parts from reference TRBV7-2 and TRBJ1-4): GAGVSQSPSNKVTEKGKDVELRCDPISGHTALYWYRQSLGQGLEFLIYFQGNSAPDKSGLPSDRFSAERTGGSVSTLTIQRTQQEDSAVYLCASSLARRATNEKLFFGSGTQLSVL.